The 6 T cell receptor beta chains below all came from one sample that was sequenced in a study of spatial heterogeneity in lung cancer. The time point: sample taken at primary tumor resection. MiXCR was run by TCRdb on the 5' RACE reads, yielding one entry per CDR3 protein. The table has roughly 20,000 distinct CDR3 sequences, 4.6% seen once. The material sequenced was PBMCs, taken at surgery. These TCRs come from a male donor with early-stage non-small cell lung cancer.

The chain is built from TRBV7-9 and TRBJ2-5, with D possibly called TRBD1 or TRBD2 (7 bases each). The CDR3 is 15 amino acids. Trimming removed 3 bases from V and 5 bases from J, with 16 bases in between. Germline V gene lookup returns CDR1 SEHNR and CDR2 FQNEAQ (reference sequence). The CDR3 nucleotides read TGTGCCAGCAGCTTCTCGACAGGGAGGGTTGAGACCCAGTACTTC. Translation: CASSFSTGRVETQYF.

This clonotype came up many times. This CDR3 is CSARGAGDYEQYF. CDR3 nucleotides: TGCAGTGCTAGGGGCGCGGGGGACTACGAGCAGTACTTC. The gene calls are TRBV20-1 and TRBJ2-7; 7 nucleotides align to TRBD2. The CDR3 length is 13 residues. After removal of 3 bases from V and 3 bases from J, the junction contained 5 bases not matched to a gene. Germline loops: CDR1 DFQATT, CDR2 SNEGSKA (reference sequence).

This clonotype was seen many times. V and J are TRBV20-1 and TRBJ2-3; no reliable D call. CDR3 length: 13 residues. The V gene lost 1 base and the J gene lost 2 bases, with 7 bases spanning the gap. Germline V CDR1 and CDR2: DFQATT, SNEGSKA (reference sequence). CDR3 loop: CSARVSHTDTQYF. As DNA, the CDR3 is TGCAGTGCTAGAGTGTCACACACAGATACGCAGTATTTT.

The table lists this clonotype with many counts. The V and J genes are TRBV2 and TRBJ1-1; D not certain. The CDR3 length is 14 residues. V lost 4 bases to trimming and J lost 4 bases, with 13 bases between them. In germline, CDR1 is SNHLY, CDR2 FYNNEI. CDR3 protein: CASSATGETTEAFF. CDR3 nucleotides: TGTGCCAGCAGTGCTACCGGGGAAACCACTGAAGCTTTCTTT.

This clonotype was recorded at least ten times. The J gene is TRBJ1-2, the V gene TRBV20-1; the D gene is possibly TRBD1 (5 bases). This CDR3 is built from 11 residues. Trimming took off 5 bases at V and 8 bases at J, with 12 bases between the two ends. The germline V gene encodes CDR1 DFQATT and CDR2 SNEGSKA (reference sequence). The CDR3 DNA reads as TGCAGTGCTCAGGCGGGGGACGGCTACACCTTC. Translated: CSAQAGDGYTF.

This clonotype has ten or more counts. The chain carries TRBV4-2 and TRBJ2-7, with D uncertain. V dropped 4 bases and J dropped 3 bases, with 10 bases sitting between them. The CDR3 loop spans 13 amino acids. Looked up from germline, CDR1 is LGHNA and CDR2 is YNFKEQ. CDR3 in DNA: TGTGCCAGCAGCCGAGGTGTCCTCTACGAGCAGTACTTC. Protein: CASSRGVLYEQYF.